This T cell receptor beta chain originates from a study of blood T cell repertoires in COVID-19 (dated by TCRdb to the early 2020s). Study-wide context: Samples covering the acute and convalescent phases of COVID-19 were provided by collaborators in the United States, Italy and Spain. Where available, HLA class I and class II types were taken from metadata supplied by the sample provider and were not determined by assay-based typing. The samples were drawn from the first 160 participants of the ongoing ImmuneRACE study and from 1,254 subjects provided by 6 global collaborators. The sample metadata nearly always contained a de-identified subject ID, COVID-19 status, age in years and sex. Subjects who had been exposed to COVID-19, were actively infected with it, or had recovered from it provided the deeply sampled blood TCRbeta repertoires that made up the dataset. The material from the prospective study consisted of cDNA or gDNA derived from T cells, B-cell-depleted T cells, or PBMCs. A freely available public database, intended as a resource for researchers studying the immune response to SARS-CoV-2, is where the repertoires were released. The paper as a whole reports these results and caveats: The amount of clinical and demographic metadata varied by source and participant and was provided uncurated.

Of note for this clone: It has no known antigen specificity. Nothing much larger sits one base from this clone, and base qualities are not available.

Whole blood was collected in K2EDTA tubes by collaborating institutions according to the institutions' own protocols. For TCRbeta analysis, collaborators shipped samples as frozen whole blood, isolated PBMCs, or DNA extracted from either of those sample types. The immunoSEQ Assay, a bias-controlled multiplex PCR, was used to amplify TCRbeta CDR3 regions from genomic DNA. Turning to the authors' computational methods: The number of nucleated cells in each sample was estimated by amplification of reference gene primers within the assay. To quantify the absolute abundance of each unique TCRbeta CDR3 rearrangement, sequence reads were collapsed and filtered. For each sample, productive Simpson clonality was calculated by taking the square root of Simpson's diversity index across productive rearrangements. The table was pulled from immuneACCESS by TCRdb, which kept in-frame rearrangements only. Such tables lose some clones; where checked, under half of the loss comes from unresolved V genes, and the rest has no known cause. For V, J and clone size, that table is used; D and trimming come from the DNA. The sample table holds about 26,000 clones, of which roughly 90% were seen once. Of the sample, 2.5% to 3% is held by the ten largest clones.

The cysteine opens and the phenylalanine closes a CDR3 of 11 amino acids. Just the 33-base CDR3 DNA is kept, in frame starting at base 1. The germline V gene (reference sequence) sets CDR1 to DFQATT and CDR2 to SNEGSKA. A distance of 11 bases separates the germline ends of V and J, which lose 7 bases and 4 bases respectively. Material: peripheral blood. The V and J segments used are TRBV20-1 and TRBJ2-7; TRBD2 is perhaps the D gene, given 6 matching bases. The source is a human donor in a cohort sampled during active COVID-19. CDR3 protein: CSVRGGYEQYF. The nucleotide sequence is TGCAGTGTGCGGGGCGGGTACGAGCAGTACTTC.